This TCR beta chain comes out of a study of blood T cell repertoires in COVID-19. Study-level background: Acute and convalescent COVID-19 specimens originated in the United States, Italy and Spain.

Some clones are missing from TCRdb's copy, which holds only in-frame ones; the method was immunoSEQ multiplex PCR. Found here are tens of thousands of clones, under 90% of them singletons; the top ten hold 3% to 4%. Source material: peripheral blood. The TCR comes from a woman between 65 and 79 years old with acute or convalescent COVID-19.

CDR3 in amino acids: CASSAGTSGDVKDTQYF. The DNA for the CDR3 is TGTGCCAGCAGCGCCGGGACTAGCGGGGACGTGAAGGATACGCAGTATTTT. The chain is built from TRBV9 and TRBJ2-3, with 13 positions matching TRBD2. The CDR3 covers 17 residues. Germline V gene sequence: CDR1 SGDLS, CDR2 YYNGEE. The junction had 10 bases not matched to a gene; V was cut back by 3 bases and J by 6 bases.